This T cell receptor beta chain stems from a study of blood T cell repertoires in COVID-19. Study at large: Sources were T cells, B-cell-depleted T cells, or PBMCs; the material itself was cDNA or gDNA.

The CDR3 covers 13 residues. The germline V gene encodes CDR1 SGHTS and CDR2 YDEGEE. Trimming cost V 2 bases and J 4 bases, with 10 bases left between them. Data came from immunoSEQ multiplex PCR; TCRdb stores just in-frame clones and leaves some out. Here the sample spans around 51,000 clones, approximately 83% being singletons. Sequencing was done on a sample of peripheral blood. This clonotype was sampled from a woman aged 80 or older with acute or convalescent COVID-19. This chain links TRBV5-8 with TRBJ2-7, with D maybe TRBD1 (5 bases). The CDR3 protein is CASSLGEGYEQYF. CDR3 bases: TGTGCCAGCAGCTTAGGGGAAGGATACGAGCAGTACTTC.